The 10 T cell receptor beta chains below were found in one sample sequenced in a study of blood T cells in healthy people across ages. Alongside a J-beta primer mix, a sample-barcoded 5' primer served in a second PCR lasting roughly 6 to 12 cycles. In TCRdb, the 5' RACE reads were re-called with MiXCR into one record per CDR3 protein. The sample lists just under 900,000 distinct CDR3 sequences; 25% to 35% were seen once. Sequenced sample: blood. The receptors were sampled from an elderly woman in good health.

The chain employs TRBV11-2 and TRBJ2-5; possibly TRBD1 or TRBD2 for D (5 bases each). Looked up from germline, CDR1 is SGHAT and CDR2 is FQNNGV. The CDR3 consists of 15 residues. V was pared by 0 bases and J by 5 bases, with 13 bases between. CDR3 nucleotides: TGTGCCAGCAGCTTAGACGGCAAAGAGGGGGAGACCCAGTACTTC. It yields the protein CASSLDGKEGETQYF.

To note about this clonotype: A read error may be the cause here, since a much bigger clone is one base away. This chain links TRBV28 with TRBJ2-7; D assignment may be TRBD1 or TRBD2 (5 bases each). The end of the DNA is better explained by TRBJ2-5, so the J call may be wrong. The CDR3 covers 13 residues. Germline lookup yields CDR1 MDHEN and CDR2 SYDVKM. The CDR3 DNA follows: TGTGCCAGCAAACAGCAGGGAGAGGGGACCCAGTACTTC. Translation gives CASKQQGEGTQYF.

This clonotype showed up many times. The genes are TRBV6-5 and TRBJ1-2; D unclear. Germline CDR1 MNHEY, CDR2 SVGAGI. V was cut by 2 bases and J by 4 bases, with 8 bases left in between. CDR3 length: 13 amino acids. The CDR3 region is CASSYEGSYGYTF. The CDR3 DNA reads as TGTGCCAGCAGTTACGAAGGATCCTATGGCTACACCTTC.

At least ten counts were recorded for this clonotype. This chain links TRBV4-3 with TRBJ1-1, with no clear D. The CDR3 covers 13 residues. Trimming removed 1 base from V and 8 bases from J, with 11 bases in between. In germline, CDR1 is LGHNA, CDR2 YSLEER. The chain's CDR3 is CASSQALREEAFF. CDR3 bases: TGCGCCAGCAGCCAAGCCTTGAGGGAGGAAGCTTTCTTT.

This clonotype appeared many times. This chain links TRBV7-2 with TRBJ1-4; D may be TRBD1 (5 bases). Trimming left V 2 bases short and J 6 bases short, with 10 bases between. This CDR3 is built from 14 residues. The germline gives CDR1 SGHTA, CDR2 FQGNSA. The CDR3 reads CASSLPGRYEKLFF. The CDR3 DNA reads as TGTGCCAGCAGCTTACCGGGACGGTATGAAAAACTGTTTTTT.

This clonotype was detected many times. This rearrangement joins TRBV5-1 to TRBJ2-1; 11 nucleotides line up with TRBD2. This CDR3 contains 16 residues. Losses at the gene ends were 2 bases for V and 6 bases for J; bases not matched to a gene: 7. CDR1 SGHRS and CDR2 YFSETQ come from the germline V gene. CDR3 amino acids: CASSFSPGLAANEQFF. The CDR3 DNA reads TGCGCCAGCAGCTTTTCTCCGGGACTAGCGGCCAATGAGCAGTTCTTC.

This chain uses TRBV11-2 with TRBJ2-1; no clear D. Trimming stripped 6 bases from V and 3 bases from J, with 15 bases between. Germline V gene data show CDR1 as SGHAT and CDR2 as FQNNGV. CDR3 length: 15 residues. In DNA form, the CDR3 reads TGTGCCAGCAGAAGACCCGCAGGCGGCTACAATGAGCAGTTCTTC. It encodes CASRRPAGGYNEQFF.

Note on this clonotype: A much larger clonotype is one base distant, so this may be a read error. The genes are TRBV7-2 and TRBJ2-5; D unresolved. With 7 bases removed from V and 7 bases from J, the gap between germline ends came to 10 bases. Germline CDR1 and CDR2: SGHTA and FQGNSA. This CDR3 comprises 11 residues. CDR3 DNA sequence: TGTGCCAGCACCGCAATAGGGACCCAGTACTTC. This translates into CASTAIGTQYF.

CDR3 loop: CASTRAPVGQPQHF. CDR3 coding DNA: TGTGCCAGCACCCGGGCCCCGGTCGGCCAGCCCCAGCATTTT. The chain couples TRBV28 to TRBJ1-5; D gene unclear. Per germline, CDR1 MDHEN and CDR2 SYDVKM. The CDR3 extends over 14 amino acids. The V gene lost 7 bases and the J gene lost 7 bases, with 17 bases spanning the gap.

Remarks on this clonotype: One end of the junction fails to match germline, which may point to a read error. The CDR3 DNA reads as TGTGCCAGCACCAGACAGGACTACAATGGGCAGTTCTTC. Protein sequence: CASTRQDYNGQFF. This chain joins TRBV6-2 or TRBV6-3 and TRBJ2-1; tentatively, D is TRBD1 or TRBD2 (6 bases each). The CDR3 loop spans 13 amino acids. Per the germline V gene, CDR1 is MNHEY and CDR2 is SVGEGT.